This T cell receptor beta chain was sequenced during a study of cytomegalovirus exposure and HLA in healthy donors. V lost 0 bases to trimming and J lost 0 bases, with 8 bases between them. The CDR3 runs 15 residues. From germline, CDR1 is SGDLS and CDR2 YYNGEE. This PCR relied on a set of 60 Vbeta primers and 13 Jbeta primers. Produced via immunoSEQ multiplex PCR; TCRdb's table is partial and in-frame only. The data hold 150,000 or so clones, with approximately 79% observed a single time. The genes are TRBV9 and TRBJ2-3, with D possibly TRBD1 on 5 matching bases. Sequencing was done on a sample of PBMCs. This clonotype originated in a male donor in good health and CMV-seronegative. The DNA for the CDR3 is TGTGCCAGCAGCGTAGAGGGGTTTAGCACAGATACGCAGTATTTT. This encodes CASSVEGFSTDTQYF.